This T cell receptor (beta chain) came from a study of blood T cells in healthy people across ages (dated by TCRdb to about 2015). As for the study more broadly: In model experiments, template switching captured roughly one uniquely barcoded TCR beta cDNA molecule for every two T cells. Age-related changes in TCR beta repertoire diversity were measured in the study by deep sequencing normalized with unique cDNA molecular identifiers. Using the same blood draw, the study looked at two additional independent replicas of 1 million unique cDNA reads for two donors, one aged 18 to 30 and the other aged 80 or older. Donors of different ages were randomly distributed across sequencing lanes to avoid experimental bias. Four age groups were formed from the donors: young (average approximately 15 years), middle-aged (around 40), aged (more than 55) and long-lived (less than 85). Study-level results and caveats: Because profiling used bulk unsorted PBMCs, naive and antigen-experienced compartments could not be compared conclusively. Compared with the aged group, the long-lived group had more naive CD4+ T cells, fewer expanded clones and increased TCR diversity, suggesting age selection. There was a strong correlation between observed TCR beta diversity and the percentage of naive T cells measured by flow cytometry. Estimates of total diversity based on one million sequenced T cells were regarded as lower bounds and as underestimates. Observed TCR beta diversity per million T cells fell roughly linearly with age, and a significant reduction was already apparent by age around 40. The CMV infection status of donors was not known, potentially confounding age-related changes in expanded clonotypes.

Trimming at the junction amounts to 0 bases on V and 6 bases on J, and the germline ends lie 12 bases apart. Reading the germline V gene gives CDR1 SQVTM and CDR2 ANQGSEA. The CDR3 numbers 13 residues from cysteine through phenylalanine. Of the read, only the CDR3 DNA is kept; its 39 bases are in frame from base 1. In this sample, this clonotype turned up many times. Its antigen is unknown. Base qualities are not recorded, but no much larger clone differs from it by a single base. To prepare the library, 5' RACE was applied. A second PCR of about 6 to 11 cycles was run with a J-beta primer mix and a sample-barcoded 5' primer. A template-switch 5' adaptor carrying 12 random nucleotides introduced a unique molecular identifier onto each TCR beta cDNA molecule. Each sample yielded at least 3 million CDR3-containing paired-end reads. First-strand cDNA synthesis was performed from all RNA using the Mint cDNA synthesis kit, with priming by a TRBC-specific oligonucleotide. Following uracil-DNA glycosylase treatment, a first 18-cycle PCR with universal primers M1SS and BC2_uni_R was performed on all cDNA. On the study's bioinformatics: For normalization, 1 million high-quality reads, each with a distinct molecular identifier, were randomly selected from each sample. Instead of being binned into consensus sequences, reads with shared molecular identifiers were discarded. MiTCR, run with a Q25 quality threshold and the strictest error-elimination algorithm, handled CDR3 identification, clonotype clustering and error correction. A nonparametric unseen species model with Euler transformation was used to estimate lower-bound total TCR beta diversity. TCRdb itself trimmed the public reads at Q25 with fastp, ran MiXCR and retained productive beta chains. Records with the same CDR3 protein are collapsed into one entry carrying the most frequent genes and DNA. V and J calls and clone size were set by TCRdb, not the authors. The sample profile shows 1.5 million to 2 million distinct CDR3 sequences; about 39% of them were found once. The ten largest clones represent under 25% of the sample.

The 35 to 40 donors, aged about 6 to 95 years, were systemically healthy Caucasian individuals from Russia. Each donor gave 8 to 10 milliliters of peripheral blood, drawn into EDTA-treated Vacutainer tubes. Ficoll-Paque density-gradient centrifugation was used to isolate PBMCs, with at least 7 million per sample. Trizol reagent was used to extract total RNA from the PBMCs, yielding at least 5.5 micrograms per sample. For every donor, flow cytometry on a PBMC aliquot measured the percentage of naive CD45RAhigh/CD27high T cells. The V and J genes are TRBV29-1 and TRBJ2-7, with a weak D call of TRBD1 (6 bases match). The clonotype comes from a human donor in good health. The sample comprised blood. The CDR3 region reads CSVEDSRGGEQYF. The DNA sequence follows: TGCAGCGTTGAAGATAGTCGAGGGGGCGAGCAGTACTTC.